This T cell receptor (beta chain) came from a study of CD8+CD57+ T cells in acquired aplastic anemia. Study context: An average of about 3.2 ug of DNA was obtained from sorted CD4+ and CD8+ cells.

Note on this clonotype: Its antigen is still unknown.

The authors sequenced patients whose flow cytometry had shown CD8+CD57+ cell expansion. Each patient carried a diagnosis of severe acquired aplastic anemia. Genomic DNA was employed as the template in profiling TCR beta VDJ and CDR3. Each CDR3 protein gets one entry after TCRdb re-called the reads with MiXCR. The data hold around 200,000 distinct CDR3 sequences, with about 60% observed a single time. The V end was cut by 0 bases, the J end by 10 bases, with 8 bases between. The CDR3 runs 13 residues. Germline V gene sequence: CDR1 SGDLS, CDR2 YYNGEE. Study results and limitations: Around 30 sequences, all CD8+ CDR3, were shared between patients and controls.

Sequences were obtained from sorted CD4+, CD8+, or CD8+CD57+ T cells (not recorded which) from PBMCs. This chain connects TRBV9 to TRBJ1-6, with D hard to call. The TCR originated in a human donor with aplastic anemia. CDR3: CASSVGSGSPLHF. CDR3 DNA sequence: TGTGCCAGCAGCGTAGGTAGCGGCTCACCCCTCCACTTT.